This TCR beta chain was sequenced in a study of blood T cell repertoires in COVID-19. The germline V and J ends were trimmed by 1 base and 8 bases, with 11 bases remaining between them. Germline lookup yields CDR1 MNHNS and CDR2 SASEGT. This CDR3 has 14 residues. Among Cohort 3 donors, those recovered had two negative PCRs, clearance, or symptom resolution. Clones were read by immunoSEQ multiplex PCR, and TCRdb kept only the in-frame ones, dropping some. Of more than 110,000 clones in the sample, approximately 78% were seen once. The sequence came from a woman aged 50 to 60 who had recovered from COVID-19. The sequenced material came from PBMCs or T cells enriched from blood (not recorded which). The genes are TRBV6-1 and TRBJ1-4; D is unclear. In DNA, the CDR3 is TGTGCCAGCAGTGAAGGGAGGGTTGGGGAAAAACTGTTTTTT. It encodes CASSEGRVGEKLFF.